Listed here is a single T cell receptor (beta chain). The sample belongs to a study of OX40 agonist ivuxolimab in advanced cancers. Overall study context: Patients were infused with ivuxolimab every 2 weeks at 0.01 to 10 mg/kg. A history of anti-PD-1, anti-PD-L1 or anti-CTLA-4 therapy was acceptable, and around 36% had some.

The CDR3 totals 15 residues. Per the germline V gene, CDR1 is SGHVS and CDR2 is FNYEAQ. J gave up 1 base and V 5 bases, and 5 bases lay outside the gene matches. With baseline, cycle 4 day 1, and cycle 7 day 1 as timepoints, blood was sampled. Measured with immunoSEQ multiplex PCR; TCRdb has only the in-frame clones, and not every one. The table records 70,000 to 95,000 clones, about 88% of them present only once. This receptor was taken from an adult with an advanced solid tumor such as melanoma, head and neck, liver or kidney cancer. This specimen consisted of CD4+ or CD8+ T cells sorted from blood, obtained in a trial of the OX40 agonist ivuxolimab. The chain joins TRBV7-6 to TRBJ2-1; 7 bases line up with TRBD1. CDR3 in DNA: TGTGCCAGCAGCCTCCGACAGGGATCCTACAATGAGCAGTTCTTC. Translating it yields CASSLRQGSYNEQFF.